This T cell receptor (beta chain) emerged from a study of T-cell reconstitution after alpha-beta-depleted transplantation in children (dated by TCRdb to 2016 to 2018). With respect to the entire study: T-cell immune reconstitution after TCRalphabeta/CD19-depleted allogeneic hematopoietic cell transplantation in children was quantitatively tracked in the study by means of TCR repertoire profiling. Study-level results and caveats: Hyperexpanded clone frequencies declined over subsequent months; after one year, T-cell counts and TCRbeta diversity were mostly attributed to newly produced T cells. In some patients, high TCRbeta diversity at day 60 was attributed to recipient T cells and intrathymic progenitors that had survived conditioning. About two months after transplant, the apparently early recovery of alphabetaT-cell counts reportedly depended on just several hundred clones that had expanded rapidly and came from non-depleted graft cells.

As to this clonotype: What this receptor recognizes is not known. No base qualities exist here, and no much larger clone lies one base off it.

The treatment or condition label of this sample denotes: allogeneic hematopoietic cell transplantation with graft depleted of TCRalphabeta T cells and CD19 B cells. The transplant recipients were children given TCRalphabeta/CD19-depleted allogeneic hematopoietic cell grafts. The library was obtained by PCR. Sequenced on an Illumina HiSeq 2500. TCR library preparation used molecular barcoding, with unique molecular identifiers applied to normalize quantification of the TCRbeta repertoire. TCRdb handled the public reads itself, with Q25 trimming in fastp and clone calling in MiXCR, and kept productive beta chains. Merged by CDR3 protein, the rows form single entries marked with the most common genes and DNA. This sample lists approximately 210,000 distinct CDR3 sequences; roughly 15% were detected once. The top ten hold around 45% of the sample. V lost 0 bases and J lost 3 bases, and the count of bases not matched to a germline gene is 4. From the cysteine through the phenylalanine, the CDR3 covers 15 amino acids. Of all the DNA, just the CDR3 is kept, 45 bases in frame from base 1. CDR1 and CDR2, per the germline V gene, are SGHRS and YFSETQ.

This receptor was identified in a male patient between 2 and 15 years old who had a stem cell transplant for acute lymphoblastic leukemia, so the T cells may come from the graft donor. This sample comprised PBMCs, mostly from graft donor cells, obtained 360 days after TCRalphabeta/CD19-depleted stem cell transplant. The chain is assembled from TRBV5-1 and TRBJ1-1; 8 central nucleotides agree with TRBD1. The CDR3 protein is CASSLEGTGYTEAFF. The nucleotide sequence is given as TGCGCCAGCAGCTTGGAAGGGACAGGATACACTGAAGCTTTCTTT.